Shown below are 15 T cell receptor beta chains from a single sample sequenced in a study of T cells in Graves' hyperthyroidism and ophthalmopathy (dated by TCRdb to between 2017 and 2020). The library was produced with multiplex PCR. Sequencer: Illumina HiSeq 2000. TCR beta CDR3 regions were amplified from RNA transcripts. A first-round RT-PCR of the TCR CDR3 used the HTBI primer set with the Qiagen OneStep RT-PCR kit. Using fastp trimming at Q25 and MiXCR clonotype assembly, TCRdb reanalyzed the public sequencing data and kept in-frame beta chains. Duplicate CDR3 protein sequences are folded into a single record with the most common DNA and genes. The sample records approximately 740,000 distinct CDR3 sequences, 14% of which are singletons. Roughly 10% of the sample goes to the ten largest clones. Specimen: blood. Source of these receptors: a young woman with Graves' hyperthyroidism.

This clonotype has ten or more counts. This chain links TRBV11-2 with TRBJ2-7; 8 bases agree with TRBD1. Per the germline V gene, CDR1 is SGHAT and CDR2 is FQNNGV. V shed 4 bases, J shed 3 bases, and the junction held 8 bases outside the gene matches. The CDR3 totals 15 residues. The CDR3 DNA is TGTGCCAGCAGCTCATTGCCGGGACAGGTCTACGAGCAGTACTTC. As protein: CASSSLPGQVYEQYF.

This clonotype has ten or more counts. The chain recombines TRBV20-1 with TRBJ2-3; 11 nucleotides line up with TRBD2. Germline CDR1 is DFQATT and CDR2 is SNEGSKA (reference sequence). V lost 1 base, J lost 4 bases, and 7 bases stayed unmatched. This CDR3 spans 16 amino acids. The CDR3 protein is CSARGLAGIVADTQYF. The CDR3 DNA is TGCAGTGCTAGAGGACTAGCGGGAATAGTTGCAGATACGCAGTATTTT.

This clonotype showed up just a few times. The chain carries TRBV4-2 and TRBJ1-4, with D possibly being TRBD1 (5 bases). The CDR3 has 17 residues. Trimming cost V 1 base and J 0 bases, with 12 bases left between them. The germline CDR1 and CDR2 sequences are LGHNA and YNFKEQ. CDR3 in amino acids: CASSQVYGGATNEKLFF. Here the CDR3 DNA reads TGTGCCAGCAGCCAAGTGTACGGAGGGGCAACTAATGAAAAACTGTTTTTT.

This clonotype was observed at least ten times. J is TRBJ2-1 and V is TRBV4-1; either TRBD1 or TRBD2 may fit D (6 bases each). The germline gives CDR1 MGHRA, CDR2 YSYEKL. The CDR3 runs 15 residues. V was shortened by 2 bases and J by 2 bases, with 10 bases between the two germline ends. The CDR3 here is CASSQQGTPYNEQFF. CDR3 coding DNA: TGCGCCAGCAGCCAACAGGGGACTCCCTACAATGAGCAGTTCTTC.

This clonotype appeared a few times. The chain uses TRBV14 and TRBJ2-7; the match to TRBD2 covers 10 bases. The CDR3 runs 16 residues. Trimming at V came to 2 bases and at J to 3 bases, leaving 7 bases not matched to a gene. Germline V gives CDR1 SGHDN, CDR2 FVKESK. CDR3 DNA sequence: TGTGCCAGCAGCCAACTATCAGGGACTAGCGTCTACGAGCAGTACTTC. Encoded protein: CASSQLSGTSVYEQYF.

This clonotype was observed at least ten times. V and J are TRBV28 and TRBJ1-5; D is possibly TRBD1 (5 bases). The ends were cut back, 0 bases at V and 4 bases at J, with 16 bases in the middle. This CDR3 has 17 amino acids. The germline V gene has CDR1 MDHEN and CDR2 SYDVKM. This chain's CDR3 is CASSLWAQGRRNQPQHF. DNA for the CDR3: TGTGCCAGCAGTTTATGGGCCCAGGGAAGGCGGAATCAGCCCCAGCATTTT.

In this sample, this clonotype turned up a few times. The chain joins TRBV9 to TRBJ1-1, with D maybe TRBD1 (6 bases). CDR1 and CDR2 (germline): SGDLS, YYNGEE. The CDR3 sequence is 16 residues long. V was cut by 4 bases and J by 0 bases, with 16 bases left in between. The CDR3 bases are TGTGCCAGCAGCCAGTGGACAGAGACAATGAACACTGAAGCTTTCTTT. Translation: CASSQWTETMNTEAFF.

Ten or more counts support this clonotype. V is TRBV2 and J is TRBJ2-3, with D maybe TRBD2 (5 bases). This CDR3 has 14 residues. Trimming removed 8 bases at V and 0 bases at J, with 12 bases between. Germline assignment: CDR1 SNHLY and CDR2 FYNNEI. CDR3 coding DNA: TGTGCCAGCGTCGTTGGAGGTAGCACAGATACGCAGTATTTT. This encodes CASVVGGSTDTQYF.

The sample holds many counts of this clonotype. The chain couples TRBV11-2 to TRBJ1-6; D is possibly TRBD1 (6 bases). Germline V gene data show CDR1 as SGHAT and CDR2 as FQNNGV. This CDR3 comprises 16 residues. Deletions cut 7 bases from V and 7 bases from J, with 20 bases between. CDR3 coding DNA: TGTGCCAGCACCCGAAACGGGGGCGCAGACAATTCACCCCTCCACTTT. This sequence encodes CASTRNGGADNSPLHF.

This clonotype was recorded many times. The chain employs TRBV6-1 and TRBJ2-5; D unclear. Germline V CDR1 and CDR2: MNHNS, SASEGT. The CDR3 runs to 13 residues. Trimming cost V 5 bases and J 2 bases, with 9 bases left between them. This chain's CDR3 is CASSRAEQETQYF. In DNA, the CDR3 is TGTGCCAGCAGTCGGGCAGAGCAAGAGACCCAGTACTTC.

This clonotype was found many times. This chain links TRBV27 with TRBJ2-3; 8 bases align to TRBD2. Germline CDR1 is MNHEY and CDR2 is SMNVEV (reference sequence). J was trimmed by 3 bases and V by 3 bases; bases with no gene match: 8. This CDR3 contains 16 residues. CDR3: CASSLGAGAATDTQYF. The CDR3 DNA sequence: TGTGCCAGCAGTTTGGGAGCGGGAGCGGCGACAGATACGCAGTATTTT.

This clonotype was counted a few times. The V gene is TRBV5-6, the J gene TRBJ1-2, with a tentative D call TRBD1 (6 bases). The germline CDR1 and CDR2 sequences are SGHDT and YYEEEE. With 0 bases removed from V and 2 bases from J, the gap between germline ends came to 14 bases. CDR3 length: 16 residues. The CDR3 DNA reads TGTGCCAGCAGCTTGGACCGGCAGGGGAAAAACTATGGCTACACCTTC. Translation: CASSLDRQGKNYGYTF.

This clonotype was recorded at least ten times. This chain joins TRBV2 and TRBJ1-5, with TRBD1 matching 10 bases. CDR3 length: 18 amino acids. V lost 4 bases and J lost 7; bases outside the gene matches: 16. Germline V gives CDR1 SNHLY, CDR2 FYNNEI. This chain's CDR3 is CASSGRPGQGLSDQPQHF. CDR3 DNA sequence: TGTGCCAGCAGTGGACGCCCGGGACAGGGGTTATCGGACCAGCCCCAGCATTTT. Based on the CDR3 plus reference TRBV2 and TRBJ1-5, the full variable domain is EPEVTQTPSHQVTQMGQEVILRCVPISNHLYFYWYRQILGQKVEFLVSFYNNEISEKSEIFDDQFSVERPDGSNFTLKIRSTKLEDSAMYFCASSGRPGQGLSDQPQHFGDGTRLSIL.

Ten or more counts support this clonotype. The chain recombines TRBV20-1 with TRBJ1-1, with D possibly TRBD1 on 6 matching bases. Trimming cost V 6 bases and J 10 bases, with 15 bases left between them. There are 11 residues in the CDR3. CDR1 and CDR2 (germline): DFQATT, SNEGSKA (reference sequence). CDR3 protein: CSASPTGPAFF. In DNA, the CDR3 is TGCAGTGCCAGCCCTACAGGGCCAGCTTTCTTT.

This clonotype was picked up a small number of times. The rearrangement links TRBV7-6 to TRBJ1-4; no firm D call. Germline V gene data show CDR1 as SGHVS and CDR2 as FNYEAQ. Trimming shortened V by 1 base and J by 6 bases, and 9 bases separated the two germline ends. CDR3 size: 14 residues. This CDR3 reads CASSLEADDEKLFF. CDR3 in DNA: TGTGCCAGCAGCTTAGAGGCAGACGATGAAAAACTGTTTTTT.